This TCR beta chain was recorded in a study of blood T cell repertoires in COVID-19. At the level of the study: Both acute and convalescent COVID-19 samples were obtained from the United States, Italy and Spain.

Sequencing was performed with immunoSEQ multiplex PCR; in TCRdb, only in-frame clones are kept and a portion is missing. The sample has 220,000 or so clones; 80% to 95% are singletons. Only one count was recorded for this clone. CDR1 and CDR2 (germline): SGHNT, YENEEA. The trim removed 6 bases at V and 7 bases at J, leaving 10 bases unmatched. CDR3 length equals 15 residues. Sequences were obtained from peripheral blood. The receptor was isolated from a man aged 60 to 69 with COVID-19, enrolled during active disease. V is TRBV11-3 and J is TRBJ2-2, with 8 bases fitting TRBD2. Here the CDR3 reads CASSGGAGAVGELFF. The CDR3, as DNA: TGTGCCAGCAGTGGCGGAGCGGGAGCGGTCGGGGAGCTGTTTTTT.